This T cell receptor beta chain was sequenced for a study of cytomegalovirus exposure and HLA in healthy donors. General study findings and limits: Some segments of the V type, notably TRBV6-2 and TRBV6-3, were excluded as indistinguishable. A later analysis linked a missense variant in DCLRE1C to the trimming of TCR beta V and J genes.

As regards this clone: No antigen is known for it.

The PCR made use of 60 Vbeta and 13 Jbeta primers. Sequencing was performed with immunoSEQ multiplex PCR; in TCRdb, only in-frame clones are kept and a portion is missing. Found here are under 200,000 clones, 60% to 80% of them singletons; the top ten hold under 2.5%. This CDR3 has 16 residues. Trimming shortened V by 3 bases and J by 8 bases, and 19 bases separated the two germline ends. Germline V gene data show CDR1 as MNHNS and CDR2 as SASEGT. This receptor was taken from a man aged 55 to 70 in good health and CMV-seronegative. The rearrangement links TRBV6-1 to TRBJ1-4; D might be TRBD1 (5 bases). Sequencing was carried out using PBMCs. The CDR3 reads CASSDPKSPEGEKLFF. CDR3 nucleotides: TGTGCCAGCAGTGACCCTAAGTCGCCGGAGGGGGAAAAACTGTTTTTT.